The 11 T cell receptor beta chains presented below share a single source sample, sequenced in a study of molecular identifiers for immune sequencing clone quantification. Via MiXCR, TCRdb re-called the PCR reads, giving one row per CDR3 protein. The sample shows hundreds of thousands of distinct CDR3 sequences, roughly 23% of them seen only once. The sample was naive CD8+ T cells from blood, with Jurkat cell RNA spiked in. This sample's subset: FACS-sorted CD8+CD4-CCR7+CD45RA+ naive T cells. The source is a human donor in good health. Some libraries in this study had Jurkat cell RNA spiked in.

This clonotype was picked up many times. The chain is built from TRBV19 and TRBJ2-1, with a tentative D call TRBD2 (5 bases). The CDR3 extends over 13 amino acids. Deletions cut 3 bases from V and 6 bases from J, with 9 bases between. Per the germline V gene, CDR1 is LNHDA and CDR2 is SQIVND (reference sequence). CDR3 sequence (DNA): TGTGCCAGTAGTATTGGTCGGGGCAATGAGCAGTTCTTC. It is translated as CASSIGRGNEQFF.

This clonotype was found a few times. The chain employs TRBV9 and TRBJ2-7; unclear D gene. CDR3 length: 13 amino acids. CDR1 and CDR2 from the germline V gene are SGDLS and YYNGEE. Trimming cost V 0 bases and J 4 bases, with 8 bases left between them. This chain's CDR3 is CASSVALGYEQYF. In nucleotides, the CDR3 is TGTGCCAGCAGCGTAGCCCTAGGGTACGAGCAGTACTTC. Full variable domain (rest looked up from reference TRBV9 and TRBJ2-7): DSGVTQTPKHLITATGQRVTLRCSPRSGDLSVYWYQQSLDQGLQFLIQYYNGEERAKGNILERFSAQQFPDLHSELNLSSLELGDSALYFCASSVALGYEQYFGPGTRLTVT.

As concerns this clonotype: A read error is possible here, since a much larger clone lies one base away. This chain links TRBV9 with TRBJ2-2; D unresolved. Trimming stripped 0 bases from V and 4 bases from J, with 10 bases between. The germline V gene has CDR1 SGDLS and CDR2 YYNGEE. CDR3 length: 15 residues. The DNA for the CDR3 is TGTGCCAGCAGCGTAGCGAGTAGCCCCACCGGGGAGCTGTTTTTT. Its protein is CASSVASSPTGELFF.

Details on this clonotype: One base away lies a much larger clone, so this may be a sequencing read error. Since no conserved phenylalanine or tryptophan closes the CDR3, a read error is the likely cause. V gene TRBV29-1 combines with J gene TRBJ2-1; tentatively, D is TRBD2 (6 bases). V was cut by 6 bases and J by 2 bases, with 11 bases left in between. Germline CDR1 reads SQVTM; CDR2 reads ANQGSEA. The CDR3 spans 13 residues. The CDR3 nucleotides read TGCAGCGTCGGGAGAGGCGCCTACAATGAGCAGTTCCTC. Translated, it gives CSVGRGAYNEQFL.

Concerning this clonotype itself: Likely a read error: the CDR3 ends without its conserved phenylalanine or tryptophan. This sequence joins TRBV4-1 and TRBJ1-1; D remains ambiguous. With 4 bases removed from V and 10 bases from J, the gap between germline ends came to 19 bases. The CDR3 has 14 amino acids. The germline gives CDR1 MGHRA, CDR2 YSYEKL. CDR3 nucleotide sequence: TGCGCCAGCAGCCCCGCGTGGGAGGGAGGGTCAGCTTTCCTT. Encoded protein: CASSPAWEGGSAFL.

The chain joins TRBV7-9 to TRBJ2-7, with TRBD1 matching over 8 bases. The junction had 13 bases not matched to a gene; V was cut back by 5 bases and J by 4 bases. CDR1 and CDR2 (germline): SEHNR, FQNEAQ (reference sequence). The CDR3 covers 16 residues. CDR3 bases: TGTGCCAGCAGCCGACCCTCTAGGACAGGGACTTACGAGCAGTACTTC. Translating it yields CASSRPSRTGTYEQYF.

This clonotype was counted many times. This rearrangement joins TRBV5-4 to TRBJ2-1; perhaps TRBD2 as D (5 bases). Germline V gives CDR1 SGHNT, CDR2 YYREEE (reference sequence). V was pared by 4 bases and J by 9 bases, with 20 bases between. The CDR3 consists of 15 residues. This CDR3 reads CASSAPVGSVGEQFF. The CDR3 DNA is TGTGCCAGCAGCGCACCGGTTGGTAGCGTCGGTGAGCAGTTCTTC.

A remark on this clonotype: The junction and the germline gene differ at one end; a read error may be behind it. The chain joins TRBV28 to TRBJ2-7; D gene ambiguous. This CDR3 has 11 residues. Per germline, CDR1 MDHEN and CDR2 SYDVKM. CDR3 residues: CASSLTYGQYF. Here the CDR3 DNA reads TGTGCCAGCAGTTTAACCTACGGGCAGTACTTC.

The rearrangement links TRBV7-9 to TRBJ2-1, with D possibly being TRBD1 or TRBD2 (5 bases each). The CDR3 sequence is 13 residues long. The V end lost 1 base, the J end lost 8 bases, and 9 bases lay between the germline ends. Looked up from germline, CDR1 is SEHNR and CDR2 is FQNEAQ (reference sequence). CDR3 bases: TGTGCCAGCAGCTTAGGCGTGGGGGATGAGCAGTTCTTC. Its protein is CASSLGVGDEQFF.

This clonotype was found many times. The V call is TRBV27, the J call TRBJ2-3; D remains ambiguous. V lost 3 bases and J 6 bases, leaving 7 bases between the germline ends. Looked up from germline, CDR1 is MNHEY and CDR2 is SMNVEV (reference sequence). The CDR3 is 12 amino acids. CDR3 nucleotides: TGTGCCAGCAGTTTTTTGGGGGATACGCAGTATTTT. Residues: CASSFLGDTQYF.

A remark on this clonotype: Possible read error: a much larger clone is one base away. The V and J genes are TRBV5-6 and TRBJ2-7; perhaps D is TRBD1 or TRBD2 (5 bases each). Germline V gene sequence: CDR1 SGHDT, CDR2 YYEEEE. This CDR3 contains 15 residues. CDR3 in DNA: TGTGCCAGCAGCCTGCCGAGGACAAGGGAGTACGTGCAGTACTTC. Residues: CASSLPRTREYVQYF.